The entry below gives a single T cell receptor (beta chain) sequence along with its context. Among the donors, all were healthy bone marrow donors. Researchers ran the PCR with 60 Vbeta and 13 Jbeta primers. Data came from immunoSEQ multiplex PCR; TCRdb stores just in-frame clones and leaves some out. The sample has about 210,000 clones, roughly 86% seen once; the top ten hold about 3%. This sample stems from a study of cytomegalovirus exposure and HLA in healthy donors. Per germline, CDR1 LGHNA and CDR2 YSLEER. J was trimmed by 0 bases and V by 2 bases; bases with no gene match: 1. The CDR3 is 15 residues long.

Sequenced sample: PBMCs. This chain links TRBV4-3 with TRBJ2-3; 8 bases agree with TRBD2. The sequence was obtained from a man aged 35 to 55 in good health and CMV-seropositive. CDR3 region: CASSQTSGSTDTQYF. CDR3 bases: TGCGCCAGCAGCCAAACTAGCGGTAGCACAGATACGCAGTATTTT.